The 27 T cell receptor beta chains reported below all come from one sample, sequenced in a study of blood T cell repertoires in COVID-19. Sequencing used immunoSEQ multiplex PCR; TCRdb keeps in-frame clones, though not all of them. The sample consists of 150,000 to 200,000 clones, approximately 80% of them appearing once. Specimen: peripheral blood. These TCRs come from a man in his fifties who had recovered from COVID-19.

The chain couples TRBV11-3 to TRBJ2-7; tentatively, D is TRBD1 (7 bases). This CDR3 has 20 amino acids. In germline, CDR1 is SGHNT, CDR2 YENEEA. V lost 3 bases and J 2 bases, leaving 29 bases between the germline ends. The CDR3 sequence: CASSLGGRQGFGGVAYEQYF. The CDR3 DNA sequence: TGTGCCAGCAGCTTGGGAGGACGACAGGGATTCGGAGGGGTTGCCTACGAGCAGTACTTC.

The CDR3 region has the DNA TGTGCCAGCAGCTTAGCGTGGACAGTTGAAGCTTTCTTT. Amino acid sequence: CASSLAWTVEAFF. The V and J genes are TRBV7-9 and TRBJ1-1, with D possibly being TRBD1 (6 bases). The CDR3 runs 13 residues. V lost 0 bases and J 7 bases, leaving 9 bases between the germline ends. The germline V gene encodes CDR1 SEHNR and CDR2 FQNEAQ (reference sequence).

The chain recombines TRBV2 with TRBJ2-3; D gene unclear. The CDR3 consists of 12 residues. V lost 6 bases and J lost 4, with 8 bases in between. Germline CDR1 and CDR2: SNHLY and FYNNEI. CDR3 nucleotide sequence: TGTGCCAGCAGGGCTGGAGCAGATACGCAGTATTTT. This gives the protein CASRAGADTQYF.

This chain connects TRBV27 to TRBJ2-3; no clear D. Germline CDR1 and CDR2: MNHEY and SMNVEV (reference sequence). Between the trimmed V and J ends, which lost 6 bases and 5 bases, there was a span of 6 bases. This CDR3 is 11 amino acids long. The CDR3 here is CASRRGDTQYF. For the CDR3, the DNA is TGTGCCAGCAGACGAGGAGATACGCAGTATTTT.

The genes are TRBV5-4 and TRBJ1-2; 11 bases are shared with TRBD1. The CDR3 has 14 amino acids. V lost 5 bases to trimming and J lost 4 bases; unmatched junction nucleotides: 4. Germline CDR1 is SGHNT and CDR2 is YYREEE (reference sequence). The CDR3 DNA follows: TGTGCCAGCAGGGGACAGGGGGGCCCCTATGGCTACACCTTC. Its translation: CASRGQGGPYGYTF.

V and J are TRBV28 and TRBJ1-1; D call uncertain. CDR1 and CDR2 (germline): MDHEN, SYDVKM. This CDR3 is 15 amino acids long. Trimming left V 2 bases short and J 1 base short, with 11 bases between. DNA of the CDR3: TGTGCCAGCAGTTTAATTGAGGGAGAGAACACTGAAGCTTTCTTT. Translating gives CASSLIEGENTEAFF.

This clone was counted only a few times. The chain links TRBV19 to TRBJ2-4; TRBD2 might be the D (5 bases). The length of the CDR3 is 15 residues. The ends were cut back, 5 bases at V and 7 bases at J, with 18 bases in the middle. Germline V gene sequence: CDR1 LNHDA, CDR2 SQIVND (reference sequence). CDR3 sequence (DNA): TGTGCCAGTAGTCTCTTGGGAGCGACTGGTAACATTCAGTACTTC. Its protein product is CASSLLGATGNIQYF. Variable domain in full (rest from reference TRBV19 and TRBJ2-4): DGGITQSPKYLFRKEGQNVTLSCEQNLNHDAMYWYRQDPGQGLRLIYYSQIVNDFQKGDIAEGYSVSREKKESFPLTVTSAQKNPTAFYLCASSLLGATGNIQYFGAGTRLSVL.

The CDR3 protein is CASSSPSGNQETQYF. The CDR3, as DNA: TGTGCCAGCAGTTCGCCCAGCGGGAACCAAGAGACCCAGTACTTC. This rearrangement joins TRBV28 to TRBJ2-5, with TRBD2 identical over 7 bases. Trimming took 4 bases from V and 0 from J; bases not matched to a gene: 5. Germline V gene lookup returns CDR1 MDHEN and CDR2 SYDVKM. The CDR3 runs to 15 residues.

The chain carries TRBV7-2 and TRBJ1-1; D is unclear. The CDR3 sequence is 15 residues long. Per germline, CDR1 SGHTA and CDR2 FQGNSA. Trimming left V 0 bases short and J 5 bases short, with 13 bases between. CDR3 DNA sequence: TGTGCCAGCAGCTTAGCGAGTGGTTGGGAGACTGAAGCTTTCTTT. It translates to CASSLASGWETEAFF.

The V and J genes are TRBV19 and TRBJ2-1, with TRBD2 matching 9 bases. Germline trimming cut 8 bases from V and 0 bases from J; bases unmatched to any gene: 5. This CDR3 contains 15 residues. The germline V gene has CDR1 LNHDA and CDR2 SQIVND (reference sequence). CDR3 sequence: CASQIAGASYNEQFF. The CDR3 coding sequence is TGTGCCAGTCAGATAGCGGGAGCCTCCTACAATGAGCAGTTCTTC.

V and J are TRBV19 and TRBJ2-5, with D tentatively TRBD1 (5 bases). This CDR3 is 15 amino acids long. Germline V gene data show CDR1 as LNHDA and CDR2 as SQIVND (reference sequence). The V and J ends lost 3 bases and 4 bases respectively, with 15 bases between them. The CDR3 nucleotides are TGTGCCAGTAGTATGGGGCGATATACAAGAGAGACCCAGTACTTC. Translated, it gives CASSMGRYTRETQYF.

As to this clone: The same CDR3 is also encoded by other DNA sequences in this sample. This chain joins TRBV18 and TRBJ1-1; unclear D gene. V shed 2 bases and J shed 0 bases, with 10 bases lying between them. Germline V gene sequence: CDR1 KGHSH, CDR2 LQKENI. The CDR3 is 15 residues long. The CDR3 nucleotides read TGTGCCAGCTCACCAGGTCCGGGAGTGAACACTGAAGCTTTCTTT. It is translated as CASSPGPGVNTEAFF.

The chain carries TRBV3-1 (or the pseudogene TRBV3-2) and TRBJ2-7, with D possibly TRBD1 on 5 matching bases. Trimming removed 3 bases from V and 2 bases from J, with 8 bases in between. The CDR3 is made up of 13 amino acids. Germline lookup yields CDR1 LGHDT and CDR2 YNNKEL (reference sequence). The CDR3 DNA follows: TGTGCCAGCAGCCACAGGGTACCCTACGAGCAGTACTTC. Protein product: CASSHRVPYEQYF.

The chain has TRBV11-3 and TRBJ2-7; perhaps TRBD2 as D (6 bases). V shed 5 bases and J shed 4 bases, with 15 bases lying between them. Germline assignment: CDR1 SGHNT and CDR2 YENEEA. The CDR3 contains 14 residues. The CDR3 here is CASSTGTGLYEQYF. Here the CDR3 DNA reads TGTGCCAGCAGCACCGGGACTGGGCTATACGAGCAGTACTTC.

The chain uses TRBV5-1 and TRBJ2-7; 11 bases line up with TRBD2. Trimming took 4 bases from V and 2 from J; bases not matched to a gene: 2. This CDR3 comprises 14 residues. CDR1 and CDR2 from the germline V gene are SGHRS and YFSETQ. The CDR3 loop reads CASSGTSGPYEQYF. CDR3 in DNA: TGCGCCAGCAGCGGGACTAGCGGTCCCTACGAGCAGTACTTC.

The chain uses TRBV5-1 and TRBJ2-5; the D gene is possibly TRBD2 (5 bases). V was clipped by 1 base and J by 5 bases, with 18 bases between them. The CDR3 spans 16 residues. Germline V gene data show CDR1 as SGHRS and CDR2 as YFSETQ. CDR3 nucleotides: TGCGCCAGCAGCTTGTCAGGACTCCCCGTCGGGGAGACCCAGTACTTC. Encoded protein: CASSLSGLPVGETQYF.

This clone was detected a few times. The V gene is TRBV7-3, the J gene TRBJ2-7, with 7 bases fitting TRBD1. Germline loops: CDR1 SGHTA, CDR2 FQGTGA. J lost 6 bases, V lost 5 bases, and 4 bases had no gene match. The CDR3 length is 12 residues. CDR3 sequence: CASSLPGGEQYF. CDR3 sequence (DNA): TGTGCCAGCAGCCTCCCAGGGGGCGAGCAGTACTTC.

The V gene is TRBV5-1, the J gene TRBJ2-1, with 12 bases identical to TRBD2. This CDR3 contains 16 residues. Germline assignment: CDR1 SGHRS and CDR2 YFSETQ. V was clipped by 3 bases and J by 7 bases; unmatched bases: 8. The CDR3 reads CASSYRLAGELNEQFF. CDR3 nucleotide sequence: TGCGCCAGCAGCTACCGACTAGCGGGAGAATTGAATGAGCAGTTCTTC.

The CDR3 DNA reads TGCGCCAGCAGCGTGCAGGAAGCAGGCACAGATACGCAGTATTTT. Translated, it gives CASSVQEAGTDTQYF. V and J are TRBV5-1 and TRBJ2-3, with D uncertain. CDR1 SGHRS and CDR2 YFSETQ come from the germline V gene. There are 15 residues in the CDR3. Trimming removed 4 bases at V and 1 base at J, with 13 bases between.

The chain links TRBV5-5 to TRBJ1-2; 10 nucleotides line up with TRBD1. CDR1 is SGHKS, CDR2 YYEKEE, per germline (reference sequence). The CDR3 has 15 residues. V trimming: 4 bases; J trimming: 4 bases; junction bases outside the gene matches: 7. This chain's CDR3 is CASSQGTGDLYGYTF. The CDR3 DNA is TGTGCCAGCAGCCAAGGGACAGGGGACCTCTATGGCTACACCTTC.

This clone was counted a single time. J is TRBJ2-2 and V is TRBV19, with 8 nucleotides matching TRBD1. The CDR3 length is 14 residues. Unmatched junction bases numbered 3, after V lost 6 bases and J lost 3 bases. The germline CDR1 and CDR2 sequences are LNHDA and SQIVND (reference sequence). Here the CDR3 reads CASRDREDTGELFF. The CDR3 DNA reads TGTGCCAGTAGGGACAGGGAGGACACCGGGGAGCTGTTTTTT.

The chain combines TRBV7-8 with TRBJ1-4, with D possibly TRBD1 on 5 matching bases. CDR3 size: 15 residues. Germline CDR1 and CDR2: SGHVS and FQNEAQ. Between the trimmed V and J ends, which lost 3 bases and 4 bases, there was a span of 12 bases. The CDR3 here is CASSLISGINEKLFF. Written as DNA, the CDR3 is TGTGCCAGCAGCTTGATATCAGGGATTAATGAAAAACTGTTTTTT.

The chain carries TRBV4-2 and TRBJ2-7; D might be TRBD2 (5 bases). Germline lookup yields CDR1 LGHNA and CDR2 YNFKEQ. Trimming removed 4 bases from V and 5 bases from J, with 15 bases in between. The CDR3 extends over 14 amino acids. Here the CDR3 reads CASSRPEGRNEQYF. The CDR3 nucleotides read TGTGCCAGCAGCCGTCCAGAGGGTCGGAACGAGCAGTACTTC.

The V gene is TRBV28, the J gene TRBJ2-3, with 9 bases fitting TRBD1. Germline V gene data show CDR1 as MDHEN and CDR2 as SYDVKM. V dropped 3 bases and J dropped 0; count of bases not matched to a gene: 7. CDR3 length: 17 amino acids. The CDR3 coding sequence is TGTGCCAGCAGTTTTAACAGGGGGCCTTCTAGCACAGATACGCAGTATTTT. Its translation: CASSFNRGPSSTDTQYF.

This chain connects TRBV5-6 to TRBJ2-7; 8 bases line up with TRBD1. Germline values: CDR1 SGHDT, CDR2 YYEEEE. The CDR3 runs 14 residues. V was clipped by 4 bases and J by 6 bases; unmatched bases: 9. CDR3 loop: CASSTDRGQSEQYF. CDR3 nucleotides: TGTGCCAGCAGCACTGACAGGGGACAAAGCGAGCAGTACTTC.

As DNA, the CDR3 is TGCAGCGTTGAAGATCTTATTTATGGCTACACCTTC. Protein product: CSVEDLIYGYTF. The chain links TRBV29-1 to TRBJ1-2; D gene uncertain. CDR3 length: 12 amino acids. Germline V gene data show CDR1 as SQVTM and CDR2 as ANQGSEA. V was cut by 0 bases and J by 5 bases, with 7 bases left in between.

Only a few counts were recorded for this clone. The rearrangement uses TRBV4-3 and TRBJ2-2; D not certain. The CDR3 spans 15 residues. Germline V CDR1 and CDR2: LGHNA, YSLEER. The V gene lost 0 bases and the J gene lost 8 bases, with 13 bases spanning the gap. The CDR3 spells CASSQDLRNWGELFF. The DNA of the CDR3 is TGCGCCAGCAGCCAAGATCTGAGGAATTGGGGGGAGCTGTTTTTT.